This entry describes one TCR beta chain. It has no known antigen specificity. No qualities accompany the bases; no much larger clone lies one base away. This specimen belongs to a study of blood T cell repertoires in COVID-19 (dated by TCRdb to about 2020). Describing the broader study: The collaborator samples originated in the United States, Italy and Spain and spanned the acute and convalescent phases of COVID-19. Nearly every sample came with metadata listing a de-identified subject ID, COVID-19 status, age in years and sex. The dataset comprised deeply sampled blood TCRbeta repertoires from subjects exposed to, actively infected with, or recovered from COVID-19. The samples were drawn from the first 160 participants of the ongoing ImmuneRACE study and from more than 1,000 subjects provided by 6 global collaborators. Where available, HLA class I and class II types were taken from metadata supplied by the sample provider and were not determined by assay-based typing. The prospective study material was composed of cDNA or gDNA derived from T cells, B-cell-depleted T cells, or PBMCs. A freely available public database, intended as a resource for researchers studying the immune response to SARS-CoV-2, is where the repertoires were released.

The study at large found these results: The quantity of clinical and demographic metadata differed by source and by participant and was supplied without curation.

TCRbeta CDR3 regions were amplified from genomic DNA by means of the immunoSEQ Assay, a bias-controlled multiplex PCR. As for the original processing: The number of nucleated cells in each sample was estimated from the amplification of reference gene primers within the assay. Sequence reads were collapsed and filtered to measure the absolute abundance of every unique TCRbeta CDR3 rearrangement. For each sample, productive Simpson clonality was calculated as the square root of Simpson's diversity index over productive rearrangements. TCRdb took over this immuneACCESS table, retaining in-frame rearrangements with V and J assigned. Such tables are incomplete; in checked studies, under half of the missing clones stem from an unresolved V gene, and the remainder is unexplained. The D gene and trimming were derived from the DNA, and the V and J assignments and clone size from that table. The sample table holds 130,000 to 150,000 clones, of which around 90% were seen once. Clones ranked in the top ten supply about 1.5% of the sample.

Whole blood was collected in K2EDTA tubes by collaborating institutions according to the institutions' own protocols. For TCRbeta analysis, collaborator samples were shipped as frozen whole blood, as isolated PBMCs, or as DNA extracted from either sample type. As encoded in the germline V gene, CDR1 is SGHVS while CDR2 is FNYEAQ. The junction shows trimming of 6 bases on V and 6 bases on J, plus 17 bases between the germline ends. The CDR3 runs 15 residues from the cysteine to the phenylalanine. Only the CDR3 part of the read is kept: 45 bases, read in frame from the first base. Source material: peripheral blood. The receptor comes from a human donor in a cohort sampled during active COVID-19. This chain joins TRBV7-6 to TRBJ2-2, with TRBD1 perhaps the D gene, on 6 matching bases. CDR3 region: CASRPTAGVAGELFF. The nucleotide sequence reads TGTGCCAGCAGGCCAACCGCAGGGGTGGCCGGGGAGCTGTTTTTT. The entire variable domain, with the stretches around the CDR3 drawn from the reference TRBV7-6 and TRBJ2-2 proteins, is GAGVSQSPRYKVTKRGQDVALRCDPISGHVSLYWYRQALGQGPEFLTYFNYEAQQDKSGLPNDRFSAERPEGSISTLTIQRTEQRDSAMYRCASRPTAGVAGELFFGEGSRLTVL.